This record concerns one T cell receptor beta chain sequence. Germline V gene data show CDR1 as SGDLS and CDR2 as YYNGEE. The CDR3 length is 15 residues. V was pared by 4 bases and J by 7 bases, with 12 bases of the junction left unmatched. The data were taken from a study of blood T cell repertoires in COVID-19. The overall study: The United States, Italy and Spain supplied acute and convalescent COVID-19 samples. T cells, B-cell-depleted T cells, or PBMCs supplied cDNA or gDNA.

Per the authors' pipeline: How many nucleated cells were present was estimated from reference gene primer amplification. TCRdb's copy holds only in-frame clones and misses some; the assay was immunoSEQ multiplex PCR. That table is the source of V, J and clone size, and D and trimming were worked out from the DNA. This table holds around 91,000 clones, about 85% found once. Sequencing input: peripheral blood. The chain employs TRBV9 and TRBJ2-7; 9 nucleotides align to TRBD2. This receptor was obtained from a human donor in a cohort sampled during active COVID-19. CDR3 nucleotides: TGTGCCAGCAGCCCCACGAATATAGCGGGAGAAGAGCAGTACTTC. This encodes CASSPTNIAGEEQYF.